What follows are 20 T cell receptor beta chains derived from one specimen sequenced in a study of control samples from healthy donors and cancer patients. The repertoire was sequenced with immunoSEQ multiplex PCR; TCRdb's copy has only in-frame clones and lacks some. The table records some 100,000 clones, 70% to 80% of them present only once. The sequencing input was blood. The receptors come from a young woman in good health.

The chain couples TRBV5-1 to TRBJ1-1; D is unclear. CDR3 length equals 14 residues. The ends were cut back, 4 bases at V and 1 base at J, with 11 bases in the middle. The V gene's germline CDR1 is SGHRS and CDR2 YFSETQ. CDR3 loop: CASSPEMENTEAFF. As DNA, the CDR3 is TGCGCCAGCAGCCCTGAGATGGAGAACACTGAAGCTTTCTTT. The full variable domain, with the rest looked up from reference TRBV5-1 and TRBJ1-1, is KAGVTQTPRYLIKTRGQQVTLSCSPISGHRSVSWYQQTPGQGLQFLFEYFSETQRNKGNFPGRFSGRQFSNSRSEMNVSTLELGDSALYLCASSPEMENTEAFFGQGTRLTVV.

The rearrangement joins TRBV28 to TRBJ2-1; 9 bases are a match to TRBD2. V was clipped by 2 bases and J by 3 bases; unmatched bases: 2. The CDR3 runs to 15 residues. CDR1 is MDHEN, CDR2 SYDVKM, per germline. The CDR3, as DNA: TGTGCCAGCAGTTTAGGCGGGGGGGGCTACAATGAGCAGTTCTTC. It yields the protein CASSLGGGGYNEQFF.

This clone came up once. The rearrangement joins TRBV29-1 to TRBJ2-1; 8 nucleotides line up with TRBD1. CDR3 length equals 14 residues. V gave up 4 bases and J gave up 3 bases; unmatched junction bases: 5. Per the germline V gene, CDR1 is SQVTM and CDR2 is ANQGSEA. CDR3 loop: CSVARQGNYNEQFF. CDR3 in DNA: TGCAGCGTTGCCCGACAGGGGAACTACAATGAGCAGTTCTTC.

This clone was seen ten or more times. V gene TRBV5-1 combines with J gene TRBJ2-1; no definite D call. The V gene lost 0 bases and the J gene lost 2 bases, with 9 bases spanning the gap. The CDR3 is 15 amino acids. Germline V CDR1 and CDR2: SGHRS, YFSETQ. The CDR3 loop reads CASSLEGQPYNEQFF. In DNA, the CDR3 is TGCGCCAGCAGCTTGGAGGGTCAGCCCTACAATGAGCAGTTCTTC.

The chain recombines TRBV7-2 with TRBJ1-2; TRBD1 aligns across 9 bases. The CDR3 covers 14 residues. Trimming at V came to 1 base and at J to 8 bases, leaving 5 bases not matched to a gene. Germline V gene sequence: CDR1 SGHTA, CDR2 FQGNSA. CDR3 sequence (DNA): TGTGCCAGCAGCTTAGTGGGGACAGGGAAGGGCTACACCTTC. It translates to CASSLVGTGKGYTF.

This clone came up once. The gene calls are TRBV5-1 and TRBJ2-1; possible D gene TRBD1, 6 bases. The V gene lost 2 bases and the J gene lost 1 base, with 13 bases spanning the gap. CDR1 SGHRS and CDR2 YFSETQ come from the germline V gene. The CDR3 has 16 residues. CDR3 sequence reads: CASSLGTLPSYNEQFF. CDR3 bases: TGCGCCAGCAGCTTAGGGACACTCCCTTCCTACAATGAGCAGTTCTTC.

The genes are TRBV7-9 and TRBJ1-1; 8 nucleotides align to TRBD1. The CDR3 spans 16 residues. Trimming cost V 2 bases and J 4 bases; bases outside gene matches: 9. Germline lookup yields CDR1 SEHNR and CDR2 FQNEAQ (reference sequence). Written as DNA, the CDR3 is TGTGCCAGCAGCTTAAGTAAACGACAGGGGAGCACTGAAGCTTTCTTT. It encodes CASSLSKRQGSTEAFF.

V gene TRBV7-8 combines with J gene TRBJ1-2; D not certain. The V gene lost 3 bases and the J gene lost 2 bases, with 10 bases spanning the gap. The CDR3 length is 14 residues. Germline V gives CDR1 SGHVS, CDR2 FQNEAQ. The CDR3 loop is CASSFSADNYGYTF. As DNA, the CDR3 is TGTGCCAGCAGCTTTTCAGCCGACAACTATGGCTACACCTTC.

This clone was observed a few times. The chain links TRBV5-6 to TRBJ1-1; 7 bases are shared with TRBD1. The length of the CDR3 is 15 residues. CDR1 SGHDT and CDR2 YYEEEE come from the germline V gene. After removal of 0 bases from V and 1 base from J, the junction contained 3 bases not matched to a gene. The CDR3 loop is CASSLVTGENTEAFF. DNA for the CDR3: TGTGCCAGCAGCTTGGTTACAGGGGAGAACACTGAAGCTTTCTTT. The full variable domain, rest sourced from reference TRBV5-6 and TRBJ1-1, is DAGVTQSPTHLIKTRGQQVTLRCSPKSGHDTVSWYQQALGQGPQFIFQYYEEEERQRGNFPDRFSGHQFPNYSSELNVNALLLGDSALYLCASSLVTGENTEAFFGQGTRLTVV.

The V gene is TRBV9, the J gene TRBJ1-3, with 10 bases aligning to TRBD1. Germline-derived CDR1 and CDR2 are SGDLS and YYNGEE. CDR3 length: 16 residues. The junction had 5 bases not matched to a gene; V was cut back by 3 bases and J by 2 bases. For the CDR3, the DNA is TGTGCCAGCAGCGGAACCGGGACAGGGGCTGGAAACACCATATATTTT. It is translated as CASSGTGTGAGNTIYF.

Here the CDR3 reads CAWTLGTGNTIYF. The CDR3 coding sequence is TGTGCCTGGACATTGGGGACTGGAAACACCATATATTTT. The rearrangement joins TRBV30 to TRBJ1-3; D is unclear. V dropped 4 bases and J dropped 2 bases, with 9 bases sitting between them. This CDR3 contains 13 residues. The germline gives CDR1 GTSNPN, CDR2 SVGIG (reference sequence).

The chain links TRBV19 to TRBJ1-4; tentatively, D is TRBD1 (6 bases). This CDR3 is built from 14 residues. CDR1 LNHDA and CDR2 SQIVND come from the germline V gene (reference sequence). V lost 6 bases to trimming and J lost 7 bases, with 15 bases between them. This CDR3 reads CASRRQGSGEKLFF. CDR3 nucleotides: TGTGCCAGTAGGCGTCAGGGGTCGGGTGAAAAACTGTTTTTT.

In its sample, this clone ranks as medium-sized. CDR3 DNA sequence: TGTGCCAGCAGCTCGACAGGGGACAGCTCCTACGAGCAGTACTTC. Translation gives CASSSTGDSSYEQYF. The chain uses TRBV5-6 and TRBJ2-7; the match to TRBD1 covers 8 bases. The germline V gene has CDR1 SGHDT and CDR2 YYEEEE. This CDR3 has 15 amino acids. The V and J ends lost 3 bases and 0 bases, in that order; junction bases with no gene match: 5.

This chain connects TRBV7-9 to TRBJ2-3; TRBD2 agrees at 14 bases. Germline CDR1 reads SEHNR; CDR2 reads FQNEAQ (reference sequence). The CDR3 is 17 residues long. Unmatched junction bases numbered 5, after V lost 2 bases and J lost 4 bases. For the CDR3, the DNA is TGTGCCAGCAGCTTAAACCGACTAGCGGGGGGGTCAGATACGCAGTATTTT. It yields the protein CASSLNRLAGGSDTQYF.

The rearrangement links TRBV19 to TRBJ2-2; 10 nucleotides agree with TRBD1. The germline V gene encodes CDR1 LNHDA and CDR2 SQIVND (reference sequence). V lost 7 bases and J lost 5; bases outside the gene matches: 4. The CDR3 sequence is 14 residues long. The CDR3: CASTTGGDTGELFF. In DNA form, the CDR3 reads TGTGCCAGTACGACAGGGGGCGATACCGGGGAGCTGTTTTTT. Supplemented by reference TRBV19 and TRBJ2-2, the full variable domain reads DGGITQSPKYLFRKEGQNVTLSCEQNLNHDAMYWYRQDPGQGLRLIYYSQIVNDFQKGDIAEGYSVSREKKESFPLTVTSAQKNPTAFYLCASTTGGDTGELFFGEGSRLTVL.

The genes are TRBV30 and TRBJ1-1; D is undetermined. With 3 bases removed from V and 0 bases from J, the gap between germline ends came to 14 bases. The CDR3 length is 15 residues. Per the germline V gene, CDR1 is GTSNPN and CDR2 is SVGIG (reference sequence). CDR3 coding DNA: TGTGCCTGGAGCGTATGGGGAGGGATGAACACTGAAGCTTTCTTT. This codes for CAWSVWGGMNTEAFF.

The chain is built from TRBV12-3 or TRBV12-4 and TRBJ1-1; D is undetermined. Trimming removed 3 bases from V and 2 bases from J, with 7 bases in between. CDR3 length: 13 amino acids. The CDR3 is CASSLKENTEAFF. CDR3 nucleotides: TGTGCCAGCAGTTTGAAAGAAAACACTGAAGCTTTCTTT.

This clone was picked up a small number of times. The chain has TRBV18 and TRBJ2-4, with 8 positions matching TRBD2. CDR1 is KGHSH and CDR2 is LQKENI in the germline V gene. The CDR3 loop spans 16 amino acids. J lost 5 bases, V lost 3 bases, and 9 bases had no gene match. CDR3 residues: CASSPQRGSRENIQYF. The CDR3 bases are TGTGCCAGCTCACCGCAGCGGGGGTCCCGGGAAAACATTCAGTACTTC.

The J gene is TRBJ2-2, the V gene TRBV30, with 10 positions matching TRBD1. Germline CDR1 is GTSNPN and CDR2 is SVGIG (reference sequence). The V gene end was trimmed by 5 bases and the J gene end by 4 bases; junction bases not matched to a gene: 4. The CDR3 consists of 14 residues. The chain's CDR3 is CAWARTGGTGELFF. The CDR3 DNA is TGTGCCTGGGCCCGGACAGGGGGCACCGGGGAGCTGTTTTTT.

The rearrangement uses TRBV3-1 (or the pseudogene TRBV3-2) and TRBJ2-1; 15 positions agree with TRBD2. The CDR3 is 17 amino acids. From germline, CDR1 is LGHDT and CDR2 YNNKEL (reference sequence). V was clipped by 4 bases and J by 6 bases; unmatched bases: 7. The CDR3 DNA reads TGTGCCAGCAGCCGAAGTATGGGACTAGCGGGGGGCAATGAGCAGTTCTTC. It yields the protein CASSRSMGLAGGNEQFF.